This TCR beta chain was obtained from a study of T cells in Graves' hyperthyroidism and ophthalmopathy. At the level of the study: Sampling of peripheral blood happened at initial diagnosis, prior to any treatment.

Findings and caveats of the study: Ophthalmopathy was identified by the model a median 6.5 months ahead of onset.

This clonotype occurred a few times. Its antigen is still unknown. Uncontrolled infection, other autoimmune disease, pregnancy or lactation barred patients from enrollment. Researchers took RNA transcripts and amplified the TCR beta CDR3 regions from them. The TCR CDR3 first-round RT-PCR relied on the HTBI primer set. MiXCR, applied by TCRdb to the multiplex PCR reads, yields one record per CDR3 protein. The sample includes over 400,000 distinct CDR3 sequences, approximately 22% seen only once; the top ten take approximately 54%. Sequenced input: blood. The TCR was taken from a woman in her seventies with Graves' ophthalmopathy.

The CDR3 protein is CSASTGRNYGYTF. The CDR3 nucleotides read TGCAGTGCCTCGACAGGGCGTAACTATGGCTACACCTTC. The V and J genes are TRBV20-1 and TRBJ1-2; 7 bases agree with TRBD1. CDR1 and CDR2 from the germline V gene are DFQATT and SNEGSKA (reference sequence). This CDR3 comprises 13 residues. J lost 1 base, V lost 6 bases, and 5 bases had no gene match.